Below, one TCR beta chain is given with its context. Antigen specificity is unknown. Healthy Caucasian individuals from Russia aged roughly 6 to 95 were enrolled as donors. With a J-beta primer mix and a sample-barcoded 5' primer, a second PCR ran roughly 6 to 11 cycles. CDR3-containing paired-end reads numbered at least 2.5 million in each sample. Each CDR3 protein is one row after TCRdb ran MiXCR on the 5' RACE reads. The table records 1.5 million to 2 million distinct CDR3 sequences, almost 35% of them present only once. This entry is derived from a study of blood T cells in healthy people across ages. Study-wide results and limits: Compared with aged donors, long-lived donors showed fewer expanded clones, suggesting selection. Diversity of TCR beta per million T cells declined in a roughly linear way with age.

This TCR derives from a woman aged 30 to 39 in good health. Sequenced input: blood.

CDR3 region: CASSSPFGEDTEAFF. The CDR3 bases are TGTGCCAGCAGCTCCCCGTTTGGGGAGGACACTGAAGCTTTCTTT. The chain is built from TRBV7-2 and TRBJ1-1; D is unresolved. Trimming took off 4 bases at V and 3 bases at J, with 15 bases between the two ends. Germline values: CDR1 SGHTA, CDR2 FQGNSA. The CDR3 is 15 residues long.